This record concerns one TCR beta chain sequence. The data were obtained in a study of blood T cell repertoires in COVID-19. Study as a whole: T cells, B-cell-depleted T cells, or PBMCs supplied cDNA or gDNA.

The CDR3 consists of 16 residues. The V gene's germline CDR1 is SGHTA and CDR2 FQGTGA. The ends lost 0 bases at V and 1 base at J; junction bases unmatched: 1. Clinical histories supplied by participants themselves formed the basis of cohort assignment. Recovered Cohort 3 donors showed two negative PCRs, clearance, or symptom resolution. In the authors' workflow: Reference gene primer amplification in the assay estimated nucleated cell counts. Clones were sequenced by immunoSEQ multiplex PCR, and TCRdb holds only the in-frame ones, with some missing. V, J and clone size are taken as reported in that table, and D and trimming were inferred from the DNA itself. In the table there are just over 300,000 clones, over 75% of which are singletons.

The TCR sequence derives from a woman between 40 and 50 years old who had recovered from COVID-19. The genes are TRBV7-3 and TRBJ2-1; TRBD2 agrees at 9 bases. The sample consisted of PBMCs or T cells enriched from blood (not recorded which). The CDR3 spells CASSLTSGGSYNEQFF. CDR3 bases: TGTGCCAGCAGCTTAACTAGCGGGGGTTCCTACAATGAGCAGTTCTTC. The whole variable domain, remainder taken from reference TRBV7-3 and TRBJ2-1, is GAGVSQTPSNKVTEKGKYVELRCDPISGHTALYWYRQSLGQGPEFLIYFQGTGAADDSGLPNDRFFAVRPEGSVSTLKIQRTERGDSAVYLCASSLTSGGSYNEQFFGPGTRLTVL.